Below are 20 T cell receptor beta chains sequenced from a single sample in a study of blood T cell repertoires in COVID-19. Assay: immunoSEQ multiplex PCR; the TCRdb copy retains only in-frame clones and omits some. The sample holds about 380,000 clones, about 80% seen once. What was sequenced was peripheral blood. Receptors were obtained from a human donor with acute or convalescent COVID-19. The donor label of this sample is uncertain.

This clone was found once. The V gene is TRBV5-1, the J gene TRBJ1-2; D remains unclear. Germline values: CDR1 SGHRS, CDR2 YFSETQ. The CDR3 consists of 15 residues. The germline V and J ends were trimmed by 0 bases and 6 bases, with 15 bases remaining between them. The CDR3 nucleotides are TGCGCCAGCAGCTTGGAGGGAGGATTAGGAGATGGCTACACCTTC. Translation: CASSLEGGLGDGYTF.

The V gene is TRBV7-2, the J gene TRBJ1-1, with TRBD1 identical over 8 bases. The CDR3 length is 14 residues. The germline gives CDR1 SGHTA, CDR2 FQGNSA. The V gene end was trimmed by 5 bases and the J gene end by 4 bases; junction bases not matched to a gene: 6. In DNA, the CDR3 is TGTGCCAGCAGCCCCGGACAGGGTGGCACTGAAGCTTTCTTT. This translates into CASSPGQGGTEAFF.

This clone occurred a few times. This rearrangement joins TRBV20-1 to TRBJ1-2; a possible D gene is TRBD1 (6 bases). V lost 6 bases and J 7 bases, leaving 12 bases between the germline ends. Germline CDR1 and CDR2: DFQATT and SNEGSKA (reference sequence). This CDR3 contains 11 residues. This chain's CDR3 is CSAPRQVGYTF. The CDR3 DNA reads TGCAGTGCCCCTAGACAGGTTGGCTACACCTTC.

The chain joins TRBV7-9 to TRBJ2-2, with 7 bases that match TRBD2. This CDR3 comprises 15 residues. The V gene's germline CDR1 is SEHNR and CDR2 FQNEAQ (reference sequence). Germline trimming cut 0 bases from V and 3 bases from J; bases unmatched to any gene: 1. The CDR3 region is CASSLAAGYTGELFF. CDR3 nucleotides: TGTGCCAGCAGCTTAGCAGCGGGGTACACCGGGGAGCTGTTTTTT.

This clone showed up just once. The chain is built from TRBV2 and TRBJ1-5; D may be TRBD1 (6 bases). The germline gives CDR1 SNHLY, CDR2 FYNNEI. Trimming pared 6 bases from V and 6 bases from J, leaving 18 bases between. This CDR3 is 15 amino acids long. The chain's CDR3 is CASRALTGLGQPQHF. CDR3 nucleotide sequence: TGTGCCAGCAGAGCACTAACAGGGTTGGGTCAGCCCCAGCATTTT.

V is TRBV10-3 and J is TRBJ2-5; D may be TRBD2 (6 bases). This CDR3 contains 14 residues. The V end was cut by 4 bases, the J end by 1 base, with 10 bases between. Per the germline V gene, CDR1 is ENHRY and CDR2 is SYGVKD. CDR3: CAISGGTAQETQYF. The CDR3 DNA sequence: TGTGCCATCAGTGGTGGGACTGCCCAAGAGACCCAGTACTTC.

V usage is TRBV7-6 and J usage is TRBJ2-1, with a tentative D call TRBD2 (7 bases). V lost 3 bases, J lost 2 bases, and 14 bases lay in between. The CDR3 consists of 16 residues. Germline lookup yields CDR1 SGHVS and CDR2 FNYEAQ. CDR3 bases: TGTGCCAGCAGCTTGGGGGGCGGGGGAGCCTACAATGAGCAGTTCTTC. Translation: CASSLGGGGAYNEQFF. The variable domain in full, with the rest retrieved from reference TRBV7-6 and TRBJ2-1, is GAGVSQSPRYKVTKRGQDVALRCDPISGHVSLYWYRQALGQGPEFLTYFNYEAQQDKSGLPNDRFSAERPEGSISTLTIQRTEQRDSAMYRCASSLGGGGAYNEQFFGPGTRLTVL.

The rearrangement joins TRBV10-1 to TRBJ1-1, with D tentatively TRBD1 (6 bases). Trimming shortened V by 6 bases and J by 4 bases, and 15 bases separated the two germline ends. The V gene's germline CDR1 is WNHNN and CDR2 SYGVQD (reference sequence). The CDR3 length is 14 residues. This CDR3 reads CASSNRVGATEAFF. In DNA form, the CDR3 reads TGCGCCAGCAGCAACAGGGTGGGAGCCACTGAAGCTTTCTTT.

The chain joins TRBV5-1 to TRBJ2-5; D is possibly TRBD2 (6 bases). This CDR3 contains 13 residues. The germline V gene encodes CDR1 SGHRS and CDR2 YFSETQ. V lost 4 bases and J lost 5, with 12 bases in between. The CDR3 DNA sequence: TGCGCCAGCAGCGCCGGGACTTTGGAGACCCAGTACTTC. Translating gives CASSAGTLETQYF.

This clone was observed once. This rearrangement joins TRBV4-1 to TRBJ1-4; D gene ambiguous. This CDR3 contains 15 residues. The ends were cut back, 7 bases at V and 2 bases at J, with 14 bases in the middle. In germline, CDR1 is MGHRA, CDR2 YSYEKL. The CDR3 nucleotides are TGCGCCAGCAATTCTAGAGGAGCGACTAATGAAAAACTGTTTTTT. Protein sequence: CASNSRGATNEKLFF.

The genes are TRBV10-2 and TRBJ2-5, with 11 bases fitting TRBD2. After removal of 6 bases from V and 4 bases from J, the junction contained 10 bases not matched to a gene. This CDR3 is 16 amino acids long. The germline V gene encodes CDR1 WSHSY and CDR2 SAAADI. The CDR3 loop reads CASRRLAGGSLETQYF. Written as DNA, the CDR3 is TGCGCCAGCAGGAGGCTAGCGGGGGGTAGTTTAGAGACCCAGTACTTC.

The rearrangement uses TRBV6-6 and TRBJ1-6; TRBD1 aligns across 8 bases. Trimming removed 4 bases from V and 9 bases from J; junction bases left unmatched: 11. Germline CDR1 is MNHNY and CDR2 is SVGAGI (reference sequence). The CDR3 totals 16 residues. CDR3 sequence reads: CASSSYRGGLSSPLHF. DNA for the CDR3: TGTGCCAGCAGTTCCTACAGGGGGGGATTATCTTCACCCCTCCACTTT.

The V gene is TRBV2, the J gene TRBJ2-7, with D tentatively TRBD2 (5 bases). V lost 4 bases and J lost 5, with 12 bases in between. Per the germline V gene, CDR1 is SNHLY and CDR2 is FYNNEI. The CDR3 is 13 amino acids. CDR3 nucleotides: TGTGCCAGCAGTGTTCGGGGAATCCACGAGCAGTACTTC. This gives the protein CASSVRGIHEQYF.

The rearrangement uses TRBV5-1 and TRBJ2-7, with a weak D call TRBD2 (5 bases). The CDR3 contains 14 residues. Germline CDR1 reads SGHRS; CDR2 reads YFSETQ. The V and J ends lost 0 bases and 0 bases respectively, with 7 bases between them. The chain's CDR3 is CASSLEEDSYEQYF. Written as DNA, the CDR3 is TGCGCCAGCAGCTTGGAGGAGGACTCCTACGAGCAGTACTTC.

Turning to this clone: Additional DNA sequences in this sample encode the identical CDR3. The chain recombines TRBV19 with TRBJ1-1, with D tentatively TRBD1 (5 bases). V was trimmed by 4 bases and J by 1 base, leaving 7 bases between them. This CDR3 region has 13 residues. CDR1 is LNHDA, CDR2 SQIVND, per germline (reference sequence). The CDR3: CASSSQGNTEAFF. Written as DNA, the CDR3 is TGTGCCAGTAGTAGTCAGGGGAACACTGAAGCTTTCTTT.

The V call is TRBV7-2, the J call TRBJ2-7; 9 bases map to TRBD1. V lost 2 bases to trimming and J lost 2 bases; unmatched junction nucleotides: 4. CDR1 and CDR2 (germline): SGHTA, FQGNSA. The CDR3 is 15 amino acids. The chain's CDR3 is CASSLLGTGPYEQYF. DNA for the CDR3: TGTGCCAGCAGCTTATTGGGGACAGGGCCCTACGAGCAGTACTTC.

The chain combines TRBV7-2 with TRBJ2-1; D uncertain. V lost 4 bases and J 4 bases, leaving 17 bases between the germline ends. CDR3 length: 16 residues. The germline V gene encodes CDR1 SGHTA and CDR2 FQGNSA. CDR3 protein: CASSYGPSSRYNEQFF. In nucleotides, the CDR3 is TGTGCCAGCAGCTATGGGCCCAGCAGTCGTTACAATGAGCAGTTCTTC.

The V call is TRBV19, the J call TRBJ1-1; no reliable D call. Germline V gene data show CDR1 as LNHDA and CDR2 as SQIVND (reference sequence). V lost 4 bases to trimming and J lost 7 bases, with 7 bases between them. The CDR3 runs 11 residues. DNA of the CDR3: TGTGCCAGTAGTAAAACCGGTGAAGCTTTCTTT. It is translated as CASSKTGEAFF.

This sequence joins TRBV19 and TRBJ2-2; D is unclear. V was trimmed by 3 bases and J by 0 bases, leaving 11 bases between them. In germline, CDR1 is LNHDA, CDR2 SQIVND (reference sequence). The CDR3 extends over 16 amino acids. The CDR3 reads CASSITYFANTGELFF. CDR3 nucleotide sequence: TGTGCCAGTAGTATTACCTACTTTGCGAACACCGGGGAGCTGTTTTTT.

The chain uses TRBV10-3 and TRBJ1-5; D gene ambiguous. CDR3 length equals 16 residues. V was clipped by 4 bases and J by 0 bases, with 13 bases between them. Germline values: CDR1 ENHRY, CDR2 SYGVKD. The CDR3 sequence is CAISVIGGYSNQPQHF. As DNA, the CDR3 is TGTGCCATCAGTGTAATAGGCGGATATAGCAATCAGCCCCAGCATTTT.